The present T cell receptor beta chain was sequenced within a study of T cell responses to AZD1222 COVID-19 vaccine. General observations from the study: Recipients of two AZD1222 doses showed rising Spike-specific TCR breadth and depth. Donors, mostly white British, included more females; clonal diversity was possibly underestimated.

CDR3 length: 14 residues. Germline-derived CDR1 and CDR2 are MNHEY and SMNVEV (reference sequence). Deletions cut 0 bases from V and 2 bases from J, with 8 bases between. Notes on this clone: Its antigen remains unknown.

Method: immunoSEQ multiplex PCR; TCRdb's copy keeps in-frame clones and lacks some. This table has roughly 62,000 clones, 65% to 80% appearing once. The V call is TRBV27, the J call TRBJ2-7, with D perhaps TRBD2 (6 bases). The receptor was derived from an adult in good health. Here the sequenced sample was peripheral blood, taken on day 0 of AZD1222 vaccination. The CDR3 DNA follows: TGTGCCAGCAGTTTATCGGGGGGTACCTACGAGCAGTACTTC. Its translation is CASSLSGGTYEQYF.